This T cell receptor beta chain was sequenced during a study of blood T cell repertoires in COVID-19. Assay: immunoSEQ multiplex PCR; the TCRdb copy retains only in-frame clones and omits some. This table has approximately 70,000 clones, around 89% appearing once. V shed 3 bases and J shed 3 bases, with 11 bases lying between them. Per the germline V gene, CDR1 is SGHTA and CDR2 is FQGTGA. The CDR3 totals 15 residues. Sequencing was performed on peripheral blood. This clonotype was obtained from a woman aged 70-85 years with acute or convalescent COVID-19. This chain links TRBV7-3 with TRBJ1-4; D is possibly TRBD1 (6 bases). The CDR3 DNA reads as TGTGCCAGCAGCTTGCAGACAGGCCCTAATGAAAAACTGTTTTTT. It specifies CASSLQTGPNEKLFF. The whole variable domain, remainder taken from reference TRBV7-3 and TRBJ1-4, is GAGVSQTPSNKVTEKGKYVELRCDPISGHTALYWYRQSLGQGPEFLIYFQGTGAADDSGLPNDRFFAVRPEGSVSTLKIQRTERGDSAVYLCASSLQTGPNEKLFFGSGTQLSVL.